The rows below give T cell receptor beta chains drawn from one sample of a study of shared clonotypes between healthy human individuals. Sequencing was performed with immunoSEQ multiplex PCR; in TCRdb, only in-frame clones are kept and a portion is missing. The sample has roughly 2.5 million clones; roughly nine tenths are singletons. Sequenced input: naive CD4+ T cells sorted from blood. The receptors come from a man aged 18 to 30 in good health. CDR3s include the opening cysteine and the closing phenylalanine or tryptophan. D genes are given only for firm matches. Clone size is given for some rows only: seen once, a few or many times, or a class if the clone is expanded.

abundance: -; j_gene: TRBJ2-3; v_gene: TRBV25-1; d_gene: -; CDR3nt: TGTGCCAGCAGTGCCCGTGGGGGGTCCACAGATACGCAGTATTTT; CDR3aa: CASSARGGSTDTQYF
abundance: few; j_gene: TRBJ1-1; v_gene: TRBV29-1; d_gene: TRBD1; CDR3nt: TGCAGCGTTATAGGGGGCAGGAACACTGAAGCTTTCTTT; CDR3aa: CSVIGGRNTEAFF
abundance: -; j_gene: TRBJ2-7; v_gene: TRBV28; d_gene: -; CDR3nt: TGTGCCAGCAGCTCATACGGGGGACCTATCTACGAGCAGTACTTC; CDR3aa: CASSSYGGPIYEQYF
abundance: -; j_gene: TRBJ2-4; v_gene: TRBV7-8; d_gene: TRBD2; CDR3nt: TGTGCCAGCAGCTTAGGACCGAACGGGGGGGCGACCAAAAACATTCAGTACTTC; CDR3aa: CASSLGPNGGATKNIQYF
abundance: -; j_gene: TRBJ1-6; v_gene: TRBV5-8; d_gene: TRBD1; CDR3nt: TGTGCCAGCAGATATCCGGGACAGAATTCACCCCTCCACTTT; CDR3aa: CASRYPGQNSPLHF
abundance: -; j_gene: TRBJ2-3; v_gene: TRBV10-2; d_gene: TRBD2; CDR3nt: TGCGCCAGTAAGCGGGGGGGGGCAGATACGCAGTATTTT; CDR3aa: CASKRGGADTQYF
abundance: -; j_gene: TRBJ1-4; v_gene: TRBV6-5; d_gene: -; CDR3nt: TGTGCCAGCTCCAGGACAGACGATGAAAAACTGTTTTTT; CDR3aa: CASSRTDDEKLFF
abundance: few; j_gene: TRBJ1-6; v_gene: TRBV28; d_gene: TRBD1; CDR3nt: TGTGCCAGCAGGGGGACAGGGGGGTCCCACGGCCAAGACCACTTT; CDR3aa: CASRGTGGSHGQDHF
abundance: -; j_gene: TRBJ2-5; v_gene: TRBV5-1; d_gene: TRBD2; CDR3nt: TGCGCCAGCAGCTTGCTTACTAGCGGCCAAGAGACCCAGTACTTC; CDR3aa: CASSLLTSGQETQYF
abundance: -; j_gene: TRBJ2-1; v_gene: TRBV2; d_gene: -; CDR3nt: TGTGCCAGCAGTGAATTGGGACCAAACTACAATGAGCAGTTCTTC; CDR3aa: CASSELGPNYNEQFF
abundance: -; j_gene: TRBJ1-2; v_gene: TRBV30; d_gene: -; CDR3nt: TGTGCCTGGAGTACGGGAACAGGAGGAGTTGGCTACACCTTC; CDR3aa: CAWSTGTGGVGYTF
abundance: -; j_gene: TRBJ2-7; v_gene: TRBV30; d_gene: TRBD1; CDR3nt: TGTGCCTGGAGTGTACGCACAGGGGCCGTCCACGAGCAGTACTTC; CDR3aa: CAWSVRTGAVHEQYF
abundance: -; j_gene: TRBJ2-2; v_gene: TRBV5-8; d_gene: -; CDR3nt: TGTGCCAGCAGTGGGGCCCCGAGCGGGGAGCTGTTTTTT; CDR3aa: CASSGAPSGELFF
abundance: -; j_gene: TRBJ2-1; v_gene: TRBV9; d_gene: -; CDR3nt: TGTGCCAGCAGCCTTAGGGAGGGACAACACAATGAGCAGTTCTTC; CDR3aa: CASSLREGQHNEQFF